A single sample gave rise to the 8 T cell receptor beta chains below, sequenced in a study of cytomegalovirus exposure and HLA in healthy donors. PCR amplification relied on 60 Vbeta primers (plus 13 Jbeta primers). Sequenced by immunoSEQ multiplex PCR; TCRdb stores in-frame clones only, minus some. This table holds around 300,000 clones, 84% found once. Sequenced input: PBMCs. The receptors derive from a middle-aged woman in good health and CMV-seropositive.

V and J are TRBV6-1 and TRBJ2-7, with D perhaps TRBD2 (5 bases). Germline V gene sequence: CDR1 MNHNS, CDR2 SASEGT. The V and J ends lost 1 base and 7 bases respectively, with 17 bases between them. There are 15 residues in the CDR3. CDR3 loop: CASSEVGRADREQYF. CDR3 bases: TGTGCCAGCAGTGAAGTAGGGCGGGCAGATCGGGAGCAGTACTTC.

This clone showed up just once. In DNA form, the CDR3 reads TGTGCCAGCAGTTCATCAGGTGACGAGCAGTACTTC. Amino acid sequence: CASSSSGDEQYF. The rearrangement uses TRBV2 and TRBJ2-7; no firm D call. Trimming cost V 5 bases and J 5 bases, with 10 bases left between them. In germline, CDR1 is SNHLY, CDR2 FYNNEI. The length of the CDR3 is 12 residues.

The chain joins TRBV2 to TRBJ2-5; TRBD2 aligns across 11 bases. There are 15 residues in the CDR3. Germline V CDR1 and CDR2: SNHLY, FYNNEI. Trimming cost V 2 bases and J 6 bases; bases outside gene matches: 5. CDR3 region: CASSEYSGRGQTQYF. Here the CDR3 DNA reads TGTGCCAGCAGTGAATATAGCGGGAGGGGACAGACCCAGTACTTC.

The chain uses TRBV5-1 and TRBJ1-4, with 10 bases that match TRBD1. Trimming at V came to 9 bases and at J to 3 bases, leaving 14 bases not matched to a gene. Germline V gene data show CDR1 as SGHRS and CDR2 as YFSETQ. CDR3 length: 17 residues. CDR3 coding DNA: TGCGCCACCAGGACAGGGGGGCATCCAACAGCTAATGAAAAACTGTTTTTT. Its translation: CATRTGGHPTANEKLFF.

This chain uses TRBV5-1 with TRBJ2-7, with D possibly being TRBD2 (6 bases). Germline V gene data show CDR1 as SGHRS and CDR2 as YFSETQ. Trimming stripped 0 bases from V and 3 bases from J, with 13 bases between. This CDR3 spans 15 amino acids. The CDR3 protein is CASSLVGGENYEQYF. CDR3 nucleotides: TGCGCCAGCAGCTTGGTGGGCGGGGAAAACTACGAGCAGTACTTC. Full variable domain (remainder filled in from reference TRBV5-1 and TRBJ2-7): KAGVTQTPRYLIKTRGQQVTLSCSPISGHRSVSWYQQTPGQGLQFLFEYFSETQRNKGNFPGRFSGRQFSNSRSEMNVSTLELGDSALYLCASSLVGGENYEQYFGPGTRLTVT.

The V gene is TRBV4-3, the J gene TRBJ2-1, with 12 nucleotides matching TRBD2. Germline V gene data show CDR1 as LGHNA and CDR2 as YSLEER. This CDR3 is built from 16 residues. The V gene end was trimmed by 4 bases and the J gene end by 5 bases; junction bases not matched to a gene: 6. The CDR3 loop reads CASSRSLAGGDNEQFF. The CDR3 DNA is TGCGCCAGCAGCCGGTCACTAGCGGGAGGAGACAATGAGCAGTTCTTC.

The chain couples TRBV29-1 to TRBJ2-1, with 14 nucleotides matching TRBD2. From germline, CDR1 is SQVTM and CDR2 ANQGSEA. The CDR3 has 16 amino acids. V gave up 7 bases and J gave up 7 bases; unmatched junction bases: 12. CDR3 loop: CSAHKGGLAGGNEQFF. The CDR3 region has the DNA TGCAGCGCCCATAAAGGCGGACTAGCGGGAGGAAATGAGCAGTTCTTC.

The rearrangement links TRBV7-6 to TRBJ2-5; D may be TRBD1 (6 bases). Trimming removed 2 bases from V and 5 bases from J, with 15 bases in between. Germline V CDR1 and CDR2: SGHVS, FNYEAQ. This CDR3 has 15 amino acids. The DNA of the CDR3 is TGTGCCAGCAGCTTACATAGGGGGATTGGGGAGACCCAGTACTTC. Protein sequence: CASSLHRGIGETQYF.